This T cell receptor (beta chain) is from a study of lymphopenia after photon versus proton radiotherapy. Using immunoSEQ multiplex PCR, the repertoire was profiled, and TCRdb retains in-frame clones only, with some absent. Here the sample spans 53,000 or so clones, 83% being singletons. Details on this clone: Its matching antigen is unknown.

The CDR3 is 20 residues long. The ends lost 0 bases at V and 0 bases at J; junction bases unmatched: 14. CDR1 and CDR2 from the germline V gene are MGHRA and YSYEKL. Study observations and caveats: Under photons, naive T cells and diversity fell while effector/memory populations rose. Only patients who died were analyzed for survival; proton advantage is unproven.

The rearrangement links TRBV4-1 to TRBJ1-5; TRBD1 matches 7 bases. This receptor was taken from a man in his fifties with gastric cancer. This specimen was peripheral blood, taken from a patient treated with photon-based radiotherapy. CDR3 amino acids: CASSQEGLDRWQYSNQPQHF. CDR3 coding DNA: TGCGCCAGCAGCCAAGAAGGTTTGGACAGGTGGCAATATAGCAATCAGCCCCAGCATTTT.